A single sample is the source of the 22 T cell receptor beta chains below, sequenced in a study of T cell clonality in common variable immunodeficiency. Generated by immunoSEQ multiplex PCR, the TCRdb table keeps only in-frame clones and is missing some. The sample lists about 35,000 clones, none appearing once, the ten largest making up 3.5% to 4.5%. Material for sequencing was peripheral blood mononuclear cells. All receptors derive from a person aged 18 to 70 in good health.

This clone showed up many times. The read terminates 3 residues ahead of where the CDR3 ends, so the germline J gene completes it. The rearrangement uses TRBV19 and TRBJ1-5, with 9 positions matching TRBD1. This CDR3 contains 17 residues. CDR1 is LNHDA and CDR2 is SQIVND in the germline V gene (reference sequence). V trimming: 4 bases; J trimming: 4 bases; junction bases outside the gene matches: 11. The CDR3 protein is CASSTLRDRVRNQPQHF. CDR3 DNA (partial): TGTGCCAGTAGTACCCTCCGGGACAGGGTACGGAATCAGCCC.

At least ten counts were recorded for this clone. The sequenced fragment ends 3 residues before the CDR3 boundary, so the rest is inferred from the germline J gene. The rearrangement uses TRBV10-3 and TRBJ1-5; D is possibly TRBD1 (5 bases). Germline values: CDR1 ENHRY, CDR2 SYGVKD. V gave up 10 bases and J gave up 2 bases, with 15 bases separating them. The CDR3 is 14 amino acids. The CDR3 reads CATSRRGGNQPQHF. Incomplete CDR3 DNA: TGTGCCACCTCCCGTAGGGGCGGCAATCAGCCC.

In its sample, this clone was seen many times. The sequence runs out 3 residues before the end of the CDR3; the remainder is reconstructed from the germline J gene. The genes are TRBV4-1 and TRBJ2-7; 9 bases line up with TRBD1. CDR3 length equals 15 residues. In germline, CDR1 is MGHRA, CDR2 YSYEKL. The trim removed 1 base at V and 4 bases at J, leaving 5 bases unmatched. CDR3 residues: CASSQGDRAVYEQYF. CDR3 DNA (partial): TGCGCCAGCAGCCAAGGGGACAGGGCGGTTTACGAG.

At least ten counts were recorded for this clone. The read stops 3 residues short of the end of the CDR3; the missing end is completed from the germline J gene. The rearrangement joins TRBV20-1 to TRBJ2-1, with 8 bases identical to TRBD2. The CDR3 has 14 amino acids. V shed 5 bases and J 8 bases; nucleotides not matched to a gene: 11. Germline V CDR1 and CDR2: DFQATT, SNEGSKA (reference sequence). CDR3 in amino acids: CSAASGTRVHEQFF. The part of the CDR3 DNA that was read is TGCAGTGCTGCCTCCGGGACTAGGGTACATGAG.

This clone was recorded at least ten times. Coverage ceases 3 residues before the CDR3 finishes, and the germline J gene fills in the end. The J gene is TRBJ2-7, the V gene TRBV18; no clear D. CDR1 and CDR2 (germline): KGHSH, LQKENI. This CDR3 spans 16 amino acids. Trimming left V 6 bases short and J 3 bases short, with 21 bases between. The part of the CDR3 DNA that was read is TGTGCCAGCTCCCCCCGCAGGCTCGACCCGCTCTACGAG. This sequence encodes CASSPRRLDPLYE. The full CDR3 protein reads CASSPRRLDPLYEQYF.

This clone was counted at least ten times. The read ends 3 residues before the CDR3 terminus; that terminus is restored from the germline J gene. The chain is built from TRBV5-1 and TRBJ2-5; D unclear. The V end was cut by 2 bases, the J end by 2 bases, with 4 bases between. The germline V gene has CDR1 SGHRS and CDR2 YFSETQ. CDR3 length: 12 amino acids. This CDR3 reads CASSFSQETQYF. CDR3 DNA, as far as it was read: TGCGCCAGCAGCTTCAGTCAAGAGACC.

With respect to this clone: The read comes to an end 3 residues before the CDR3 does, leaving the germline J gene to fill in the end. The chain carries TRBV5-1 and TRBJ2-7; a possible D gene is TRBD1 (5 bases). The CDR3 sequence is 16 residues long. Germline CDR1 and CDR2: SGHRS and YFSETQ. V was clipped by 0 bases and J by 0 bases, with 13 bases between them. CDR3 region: CASSLVGRGSSYEQYF. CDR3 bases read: TGCGCCAGCAGCTTGGTCGGAAGGGGAAGCTCCTACGAG.

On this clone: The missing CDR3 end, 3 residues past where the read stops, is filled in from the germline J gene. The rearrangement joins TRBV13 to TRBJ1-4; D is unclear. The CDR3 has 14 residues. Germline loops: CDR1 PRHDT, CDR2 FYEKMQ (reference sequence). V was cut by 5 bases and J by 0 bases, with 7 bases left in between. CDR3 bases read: TGTGCCAGCAGCAAGCCCGCAACTAATGAAAAA. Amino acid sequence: CASSKPATNEK. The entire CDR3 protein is CASSKPATNEKLFF.

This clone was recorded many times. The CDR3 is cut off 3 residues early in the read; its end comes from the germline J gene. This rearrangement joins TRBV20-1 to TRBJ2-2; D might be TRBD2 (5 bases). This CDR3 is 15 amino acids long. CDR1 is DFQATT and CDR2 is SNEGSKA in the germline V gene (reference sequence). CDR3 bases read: TGCAGTTTACCTCACCGTCGCGGGCGTAATGAAAAG. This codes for CSLPHRRGRNEK. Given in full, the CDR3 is CSLPHRRGRNEKLFF.

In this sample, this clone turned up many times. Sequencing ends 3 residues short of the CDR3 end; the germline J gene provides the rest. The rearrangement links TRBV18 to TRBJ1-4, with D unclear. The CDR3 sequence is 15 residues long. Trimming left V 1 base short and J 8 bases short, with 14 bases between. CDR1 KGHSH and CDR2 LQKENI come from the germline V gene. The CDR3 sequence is CASSPLRSTHEKLFF. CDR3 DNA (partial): TGTGCCAGCTCACCACTGCGAAGTACCCACGAAAAA. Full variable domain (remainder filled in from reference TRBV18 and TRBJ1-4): NAGVMQNPRHLVRRRGQEARLRCSPMKGHSHVYWYRQLPEEGLKFMVYLQKENIIDESGMPKERFSAEFPKEGPSILRIQQVVRGDSAAYFCASSPLRSTHEKLFFGSGTQLSVL.

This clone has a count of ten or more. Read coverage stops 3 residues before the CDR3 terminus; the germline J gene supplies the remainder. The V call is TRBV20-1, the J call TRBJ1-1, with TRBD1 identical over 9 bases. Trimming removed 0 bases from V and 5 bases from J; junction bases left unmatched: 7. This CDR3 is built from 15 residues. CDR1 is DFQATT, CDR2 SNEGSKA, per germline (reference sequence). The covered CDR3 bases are TGCAGTGCTAGAGAGCAAGGGACAGGGAGAACTGAA. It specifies CSAREQGTGRTE. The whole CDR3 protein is CSAREQGTGRTEAFF.

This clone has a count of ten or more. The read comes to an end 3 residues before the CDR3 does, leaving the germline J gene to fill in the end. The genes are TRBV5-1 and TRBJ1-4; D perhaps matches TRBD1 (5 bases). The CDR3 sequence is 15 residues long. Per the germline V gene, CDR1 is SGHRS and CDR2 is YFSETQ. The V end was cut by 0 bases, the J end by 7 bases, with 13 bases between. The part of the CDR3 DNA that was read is TGCGCCAGCAGCTTGGCCGTGGGGGGGGGTGAAAAA. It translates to CASSLAVGGGEK. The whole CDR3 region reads CASSLAVGGGEKLFF. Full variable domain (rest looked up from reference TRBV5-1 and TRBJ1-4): KAGVTQTPRYLIKTRGQQVTLSCSPISGHRSVSWYQQTPGQGLQFLFEYFSETQRNKGNFPGRFSGRQFSNSRSEMNVSTLELGDSALYLCASSLAVGGGEKLFFGSGTQLSVL.

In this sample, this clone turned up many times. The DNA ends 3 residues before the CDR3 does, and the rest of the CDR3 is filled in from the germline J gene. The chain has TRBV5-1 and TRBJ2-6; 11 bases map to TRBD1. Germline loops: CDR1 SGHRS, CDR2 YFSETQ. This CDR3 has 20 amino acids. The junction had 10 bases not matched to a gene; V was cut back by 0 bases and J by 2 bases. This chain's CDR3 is CASSLGGWTGGTAGANVLTF. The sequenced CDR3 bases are TGCGCCAGCAGCTTGGGGGGATGGACAGGGGGCACCGCTGGGGCCAACGTC.

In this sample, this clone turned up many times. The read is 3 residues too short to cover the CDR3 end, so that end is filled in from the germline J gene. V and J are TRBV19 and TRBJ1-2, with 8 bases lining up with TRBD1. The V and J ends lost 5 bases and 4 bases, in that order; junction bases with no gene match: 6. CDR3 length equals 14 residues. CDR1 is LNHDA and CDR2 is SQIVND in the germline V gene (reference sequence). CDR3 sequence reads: CASSPTGTGYGYTF. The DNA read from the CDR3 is TGTGCCAGTAGTCCCACTGGGACAGGCTATGGC.

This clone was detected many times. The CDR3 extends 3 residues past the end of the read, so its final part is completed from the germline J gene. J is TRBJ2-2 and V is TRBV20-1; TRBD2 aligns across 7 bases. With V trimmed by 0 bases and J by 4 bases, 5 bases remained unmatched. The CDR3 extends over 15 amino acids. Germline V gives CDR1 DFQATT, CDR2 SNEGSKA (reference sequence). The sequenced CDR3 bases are TGCAGTGCTAGAGATGACGGGGGGTTCACCGGGGAG. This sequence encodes CSARDDGGFTGE. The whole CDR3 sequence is CSARDDGGFTGELFF.

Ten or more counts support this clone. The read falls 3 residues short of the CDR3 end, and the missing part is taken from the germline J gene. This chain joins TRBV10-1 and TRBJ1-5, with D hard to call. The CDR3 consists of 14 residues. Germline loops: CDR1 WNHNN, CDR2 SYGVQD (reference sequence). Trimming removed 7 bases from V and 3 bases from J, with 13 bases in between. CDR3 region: CASTPCRNNQPQHF. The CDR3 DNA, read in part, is TGCGCCAGCACCCCCTGCAGAAACAATCAGCCC.

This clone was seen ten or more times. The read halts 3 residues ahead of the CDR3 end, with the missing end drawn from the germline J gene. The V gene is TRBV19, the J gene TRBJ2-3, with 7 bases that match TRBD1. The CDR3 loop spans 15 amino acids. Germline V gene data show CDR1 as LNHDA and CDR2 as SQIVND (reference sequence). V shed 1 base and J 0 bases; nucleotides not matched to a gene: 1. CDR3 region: CASSIVRGSTDTQYF. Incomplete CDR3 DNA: TGTGCCAGTAGTATAGTCAGGGGGAGCACAGATACG.

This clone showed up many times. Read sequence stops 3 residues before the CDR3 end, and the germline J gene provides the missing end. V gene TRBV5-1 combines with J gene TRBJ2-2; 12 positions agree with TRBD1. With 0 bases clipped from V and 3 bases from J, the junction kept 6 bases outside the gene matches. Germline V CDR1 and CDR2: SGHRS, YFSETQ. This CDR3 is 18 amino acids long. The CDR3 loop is CASSLGRDRGRDTGELFF. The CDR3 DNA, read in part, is TGCGCCAGCAGCTTGGGCCGGGACAGGGGGCGAGACACCGGGGAG.

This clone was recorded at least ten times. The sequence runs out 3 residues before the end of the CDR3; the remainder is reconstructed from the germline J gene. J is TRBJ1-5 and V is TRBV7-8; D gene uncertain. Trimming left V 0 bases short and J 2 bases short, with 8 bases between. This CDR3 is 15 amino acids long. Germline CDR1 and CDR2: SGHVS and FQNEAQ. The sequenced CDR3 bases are TGTGCCAGCAGCTTAGCCGTTAGGGGCAATCAGCCC. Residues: CASSLAVRGNQP. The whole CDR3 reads CASSLAVRGNQPQHF.

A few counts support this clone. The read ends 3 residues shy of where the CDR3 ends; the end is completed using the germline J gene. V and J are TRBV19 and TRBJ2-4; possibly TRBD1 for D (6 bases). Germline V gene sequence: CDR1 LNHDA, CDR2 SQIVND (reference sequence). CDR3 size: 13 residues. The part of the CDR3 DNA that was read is TGTGCCAGTAGTCCCTTGACAGGCTATGGT. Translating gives CASSPLTGYG. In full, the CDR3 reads CASSPLTGYGQYF. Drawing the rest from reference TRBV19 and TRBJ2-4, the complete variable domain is DGGITQSPKYLFRKEGQNVTLSCEQNLNHDAMYWYRQDPGQGLRLIYYSQIVNDFQKGDIAEGYSVSREKKESFPLTVTSAQKNPTAFYLCASSPLTGYGQYFGAGTRLSVL.

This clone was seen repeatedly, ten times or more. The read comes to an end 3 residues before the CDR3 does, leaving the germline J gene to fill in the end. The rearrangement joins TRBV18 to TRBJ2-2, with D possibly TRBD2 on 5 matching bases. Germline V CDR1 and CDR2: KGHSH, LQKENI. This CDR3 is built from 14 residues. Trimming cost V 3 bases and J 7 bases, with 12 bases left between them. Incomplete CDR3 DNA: TGTGCCAGCTCACCGAGGCGGGTGAGCGGGGAG. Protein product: CASSPRRVSGE. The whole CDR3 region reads CASSPRRVSGELFF.

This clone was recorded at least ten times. CDR3 protein: CAWSAQSNEKLFF. The CDR3 bases that were read are TGTGCCTGGAGCGCACAGTCTAATGAAAAA. The rearrangement joins TRBV30 to TRBJ1-4; D is unclear. Sequencing ends 3 residues short of the CDR3 end; the germline J gene provides the rest. The ends were cut back, 3 bases at V and 3 bases at J, with 8 bases in the middle. The length of the CDR3 is 13 residues. The V gene's germline CDR1 is GTSNPN and CDR2 SVGIG (reference sequence). Based on the CDR3 plus reference TRBV30 and TRBJ1-4, the full variable domain is SQTIHQWPATLVQPVGSPLSLECTVEGTSNPNLYWYRQAAGRGLQLLFYSVGIGQISSEVPQNLSASRPQDRQFILSSKKLLLSDSGFYLCAWSAQSNEKLFFGSGTQLSVL.